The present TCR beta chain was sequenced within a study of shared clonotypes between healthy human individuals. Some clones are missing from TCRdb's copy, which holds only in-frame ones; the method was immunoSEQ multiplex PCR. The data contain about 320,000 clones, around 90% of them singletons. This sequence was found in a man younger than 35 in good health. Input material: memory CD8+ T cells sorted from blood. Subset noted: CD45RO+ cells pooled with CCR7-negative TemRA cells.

CDR3 bases: TGCGCCAGCAGTGATATGTCAGGAGACACCGGGGAGCTGTTTTTT. Its protein is CASSDMSGDTGELFF. This rearrangement joins TRBV10-1 to TRBJ2-2; D not resolved. The germline V gene encodes CDR1 WNHNN and CDR2 SYGVQD (reference sequence). CDR3 length: 15 residues. Between the trimmed V and J ends, which lost 3 bases and 3 bases, there was a span of 11 bases.